These 13 T cell receptor beta chains were sequenced from one sample in a study of blood T cells in healthy people across ages. A second PCR of roughly 6 to 12 cycles used a sample-barcoded 5' primer and a J-beta primer mix. TCRdb fed the 5' RACE reads into MiXCR, producing one record per CDR3 protein. The data hold fewer than 900,000 distinct CDR3 sequences, with 35% to 40% observed a single time. Sequencing was performed on blood. Every receptor here comes from a man aged 18 to 30 in good health.

The chain couples TRBV7-2 to TRBJ1-4; 12 nucleotides line up with TRBD1. V lost 4 bases, J lost 3 bases, and 12 bases stayed unmatched. Germline values: CDR1 SGHTA, CDR2 FQGNSA. The CDR3 is 19 amino acids. CDR3 coding DNA: TGTGCCAGCAGCTCAGGGCCAGGGACAGGGGGCGGAGCTAATGAAAAACTGTTTTTT. The encoded protein is CASSSGPGTGGGANEKLFF.

The chain couples TRBV9 to TRBJ2-3; D possibly corresponds to TRBD2 (6 bases). The CDR3 consists of 16 residues. The V end was cut by 3 bases, the J end by 0 bases, with 14 bases between. Germline V lookup: CDR1 SGDLS, CDR2 YYNGEE. Written as DNA, the CDR3 is TGTGCCAGCAGCGCCCCGGACGGGGGAAGCACAGATACGCAGTATTTT. This gives the protein CASSAPDGGSTDTQYF.

The CDR3 region has the DNA TGTGCCAGCAGCCCAACCAACGGGTTGGGGGAGACCCAGTACTTC. Its protein product is CASSPTNGLGETQYF. V is TRBV12-3 or TRBV12-4 and J is TRBJ2-7, with no clear D. The J call is doubtful: the DNA matches TRBJ2-5 better. The length of the CDR3 is 15 residues.

This clonotype has a count of ten or more. This rearrangement joins TRBV7-9 to TRBJ2-3, with TRBD1 matching over 7 bases. CDR3 size: 15 residues. Germline V gene data show CDR1 as SEHNR and CDR2 as FQNEAQ (reference sequence). J gave up 1 base and V 5 bases, and 6 bases lay outside the gene matches. CDR3 region: CASSLQGLGTDTQYF. The DNA for the CDR3 is TGTGCCAGCAGCCTACAGGGGTTGGGCACAGATACGCAGTATTTT.

In its sample, this clonotype was seen a few times. The J gene is TRBJ2-5, the V gene TRBV7-2, with D uncertain. With 5 bases removed from V and 4 bases from J, the gap between germline ends came to 11 bases. CDR1 is SGHTA, CDR2 FQGNSA, per germline. This CDR3 contains 13 residues. CDR3 bases: TGTGCCAGCAGCCTCCAGGCTAGAGAGACCCAGTACTTC. Protein product: CASSLQARETQYF.

The sample holds many counts of this clonotype. This chain joins TRBV12-3 or TRBV12-4 and TRBJ2-3, with D maybe TRBD2 (5 bases). V was shortened by 5 bases and J by 1 base, with 10 bases between the two germline ends. This CDR3 has 14 residues. The CDR3 here is CASSRAGGTDTQYF. In DNA form, the CDR3 reads TGTGCCAGCAGTCGCGCGGGTGGCACAGATACGCAGTATTTT.

This clonotype was picked up a small number of times. The chain couples TRBV6-6 to TRBJ2-2, with 11 bases lining up with TRBD2. The V gene's germline CDR1 is MNHNY and CDR2 SVGAGI (reference sequence). The CDR3 length is 17 residues. Losses at the gene ends were 7 bases for V and 0 bases for J; bases not matched to a gene: 7. CDR3 DNA sequence: TGTGCCAGCACCGGCCTAGCGGGGGGAGCGAACACCGGGGAGCTGTTTTTT. This encodes CASTGLAGGANTGELFF.

This rearrangement joins TRBV9 to TRBJ2-1; D remains unclear. Looked up from germline, CDR1 is SGDLS and CDR2 is YYNGEE. V was shortened by 4 bases and J by 5 bases, with 10 bases between the two germline ends. CDR3 length: 13 amino acids. Here the CDR3 reads CASSPVGHNEQFF. As DNA, the CDR3 is TGTGCCAGCAGCCCAGTAGGCCACAATGAGCAGTTCTTC.

Comments on this clonotype: A much larger clone differs by one base, so this may be a read error. The gene calls are TRBV5-5 and TRBJ2-1; no firm D call. The germline V gene encodes CDR1 SGHKS and CDR2 YYEKEE (reference sequence). The CDR3 has 11 residues. Deletions cut 4 bases from V and 9 bases from J, with 8 bases between. The CDR3 DNA reads TGTGCCAGCAGCCTCTACGGTGAGCAGTTCTTC. It translates to CASSLYGEQFF.

This clonotype was counted ten times or more. This sequence joins TRBV4-3 and TRBJ2-3; 8 nucleotides line up with TRBD2. V lost 3 bases and J lost 2; bases outside the gene matches: 10. The CDR3 is 17 residues long. Germline CDR1 reads LGHNA; CDR2 reads YSLEER. CDR3 sequence reads: CASSQGVASGFTDTQYF. CDR3 DNA: TGCGCCAGCAGCCAGGGGGTAGCTAGCGGGTTCACAGATACGCAGTATTTT.

This clonotype was seen only a few times. This sequence joins TRBV21-1 and TRBJ2-7; the table gives TRBD1 as D, unverified against the DNA. TRBV21-1 is termed a pseudogene. The CDR3 contains 15 residues. The CDR3 region is CASSNRVQTNYEQYF. CDR3 DNA sequence: TGTGCCAGCAGCAACCGGGTCCAGACGAACTACGAGCAGTACTTC.

The rearrangement joins TRBV12-3 or TRBV12-4 to TRBJ1-2; tentative D call: TRBD1 (5 bases). The V and J ends lost 5 bases and 8 bases respectively, with 21 bases between them. The CDR3 loop spans 15 amino acids. The CDR3 nucleotides are TGTGCCAGCAGTGAGAACGACAGCCCGATGGTAGGCTACACCTTC. This encodes CASSENDSPMVGYTF.

This clonotype has a handful of counts. The chain uses TRBV2 and TRBJ2-3, with TRBD1 matching 11 bases. After removal of 5 bases from V and 4 bases from J, the junction contained 8 bases not matched to a gene. The CDR3 is made up of 16 amino acids. CDR1 and CDR2 (germline): SNHLY, FYNNEI. The CDR3 coding sequence is TGTGCCAGCAGTCGGGACAGGGGGAGTAGCGCAGATACGCAGTATTTT. As protein: CASSRDRGSSADTQYF.